The text below deals with one TCR beta chain. Its specificity is unknown. Primers included in the PCR were 60 Vbeta and 13 Jbeta primers. Only in-frame clones appear in the TCRdb table, and some are missing; sequencing was by immunoSEQ multiplex PCR. The table shows under 150,000 clones, with 80% to 85% occurring only once. The data are from a study of cytomegalovirus exposure and HLA in healthy donors. Germline CDR1 reads SEHNR; CDR2 reads FQNEAQ (reference sequence). The CDR3 covers 15 residues. Study results and caveats: According to a later analysis, donors in an Asian-associated ancestry cluster reportedly had fewer N-insertions than the approximately 670-donor mean.

Sequencing used PBMCs. The clonotype was recovered from a boy younger than 10 in good health and CMV-seronegative. The gene calls are TRBV7-9 and TRBJ2-5, with D perhaps matching TRBD2 (5 bases). The J call is uncertain, as TRBJ2-7 better fits the DNA end. The CDR3 DNA follows: TGTGCCAGCAGCTCGTCAGCGGATAGCTCCTACGAGCAGTACTTC. Translation gives CASSSSADSSYEQYF.